The sequence of this T cell receptor beta chain was determined in a study of T cell changes during pregnancy in multiple sclerosis. TCRdb's table, derived via immunoSEQ multiplex PCR, lists solely in-frame clones and lacks some. Found here are about 51,000 clones, 92% of them singletons; the top ten hold approximately 0.72%. The V and J ends lost 6 bases and 0 bases respectively, with 9 bases between them. In germline, CDR1 is SGHVS, CDR2 FQNEAQ. The CDR3 runs to 14 residues. Sample: CD4+ T cells from peripheral blood mononuclear cells, taken in the third trimester of pregnancy. J is TRBJ2-1 and V is TRBV7-8; D may be TRBD2 (6 bases). The TCR originated in a female donor with multiple sclerosis, enrolled in a pregnancy study. The CDR3 nucleotides read TGTGCCAGCAGGGTGGGGGGCTCCTACAATGAGCAGTTCTTC. It translates to CASRVGGSYNEQFF. Full variable domain (rest looked up from reference TRBV7-8 and TRBJ2-1): GAGVSQSPRYKVAKRGQDVALRCDPISGHVSLFWYQQALGQGPEFLTYFQNEAQLDKSGLPSDRFFAERPEGSVSTLKIQRTQQEDSAVYLCASRVGGSYNEQFFGPGTRLTVL.